This T cell receptor beta chain is drawn from a study of shared clonotypes between healthy human individuals. The study's findings and limits: It was only blood that was sampled, and tissue repertoires likely differ. Rarefaction analysis demonstrated incomplete sorted-subset sequencing notwithstanding large depth. A reduction in generation probabilities was seen for non-shared clonotypes relative to those shared by all four donors.

It was CD45RO-negative cells, positively selected for CCR7, that made up naive CD8 cells, with terminally differentiated effector memory CD45RA+ cells excluded. Comment on this clone: Its antigen is undetermined.

The method was immunoSEQ multiplex PCR; TCRdb's version includes in-frame clones alone and lacks a portion of them. The sample has about 1,800,000 clones; just under 95% are singletons. The CDR3 spans 15 residues. CDR1 LGHNA and CDR2 YSLEER come from the germline V gene. V gave up 0 bases and J gave up 2 bases, with 10 bases separating them. Sample: naive CD8+ T cells sorted from blood. This sequence originates from a man between 18 and 29 years old in good health. This chain uses TRBV4-3 with TRBJ2-5; TRBD2 is a possible D gene (5 bases). CDR3 coding DNA: TGCGCCAGCAGCCAAGAAGGGCGGGCTCAAGAGACCCAGTACTTC. This encodes CASSQEGRAQETQYF.